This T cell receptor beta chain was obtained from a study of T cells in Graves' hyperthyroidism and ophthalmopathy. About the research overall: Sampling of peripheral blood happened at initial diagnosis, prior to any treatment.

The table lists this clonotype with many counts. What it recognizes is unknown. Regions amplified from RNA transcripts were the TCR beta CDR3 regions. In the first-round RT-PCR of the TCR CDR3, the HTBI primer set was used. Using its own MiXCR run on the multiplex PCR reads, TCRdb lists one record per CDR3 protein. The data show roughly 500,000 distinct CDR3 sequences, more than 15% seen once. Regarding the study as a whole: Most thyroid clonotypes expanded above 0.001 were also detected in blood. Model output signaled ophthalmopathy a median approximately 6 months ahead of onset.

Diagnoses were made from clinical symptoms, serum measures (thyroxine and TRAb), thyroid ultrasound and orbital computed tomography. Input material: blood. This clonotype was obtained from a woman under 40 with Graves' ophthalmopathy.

This CDR3 is CASSQDWAGSSYEQYF. The CDR3 region has the DNA TGCGCCAGCAGCCAAGACTGGGCAGGGTCCTCCTACGAGCAGTACTTC. V and J are TRBV4-3 and TRBJ2-7, with D possibly matching TRBD1 (5 bases). This CDR3 is built from 16 residues. V lost 0 bases and J lost 0, with 12 bases in between. The germline V gene encodes CDR1 LGHNA and CDR2 YSLEER.